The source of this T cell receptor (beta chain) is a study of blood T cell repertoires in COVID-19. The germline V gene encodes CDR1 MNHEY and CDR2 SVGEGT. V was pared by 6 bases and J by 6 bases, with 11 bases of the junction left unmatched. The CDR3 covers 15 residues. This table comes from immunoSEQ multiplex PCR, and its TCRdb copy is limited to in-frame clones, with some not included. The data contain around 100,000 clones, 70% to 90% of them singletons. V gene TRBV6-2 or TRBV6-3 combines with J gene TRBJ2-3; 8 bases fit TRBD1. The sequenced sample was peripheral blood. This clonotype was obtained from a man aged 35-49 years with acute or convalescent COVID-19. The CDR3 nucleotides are TGTGCCAGCAGCTGGACAGGGACTCCAATGGATACGCAGTATTTT. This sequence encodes CASSWTGTPMDTQYF.